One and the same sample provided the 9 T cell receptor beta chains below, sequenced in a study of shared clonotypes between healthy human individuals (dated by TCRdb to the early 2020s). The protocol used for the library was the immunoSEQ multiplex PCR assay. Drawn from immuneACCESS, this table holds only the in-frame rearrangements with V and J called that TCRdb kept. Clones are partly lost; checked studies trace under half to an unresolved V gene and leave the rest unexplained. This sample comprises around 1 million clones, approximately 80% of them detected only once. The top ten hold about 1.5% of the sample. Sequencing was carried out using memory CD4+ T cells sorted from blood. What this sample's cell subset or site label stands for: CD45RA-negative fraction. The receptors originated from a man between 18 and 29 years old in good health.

Here the CDR3 DNA reads TGTGCCAGCACCCAAGCGGGGGGGCGCGAGCAGTACTTC. It codes for CASTQAGGREQYF. The chain recombines TRBV7-9 with TRBJ2-7, with 10 bases lining up with TRBD2. This CDR3 contains 13 residues. V was pared by 7 bases and J by 6 bases, with 6 bases of the junction left unmatched. Per germline, CDR1 SEHNR and CDR2 FQNEAQ (reference sequence).

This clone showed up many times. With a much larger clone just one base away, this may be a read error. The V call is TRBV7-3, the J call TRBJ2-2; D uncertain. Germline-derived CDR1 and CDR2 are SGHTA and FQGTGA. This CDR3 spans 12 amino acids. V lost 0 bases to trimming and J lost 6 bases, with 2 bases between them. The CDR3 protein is CASSLTAGELFF. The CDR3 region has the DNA TGTGCCAGCAGCTTAACCGCCGGGGAGCTGTTTTTT.

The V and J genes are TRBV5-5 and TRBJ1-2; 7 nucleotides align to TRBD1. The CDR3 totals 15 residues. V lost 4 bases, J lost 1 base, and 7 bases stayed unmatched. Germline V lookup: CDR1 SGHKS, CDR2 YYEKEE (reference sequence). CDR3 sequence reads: CASSPTGPLNYGYTF. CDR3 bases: TGTGCCAGCAGCCCGACAGGGCCTCTTAACTATGGCTACACCTTC.

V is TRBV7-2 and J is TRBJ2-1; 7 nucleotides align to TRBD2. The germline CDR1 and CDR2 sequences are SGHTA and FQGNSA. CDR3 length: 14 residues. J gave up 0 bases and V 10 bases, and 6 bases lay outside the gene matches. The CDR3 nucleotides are TGTGCCATCTATTGGACTAGCTCCTACAATGAGCAGTTCTTC. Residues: CAIYWTSSYNEQFF.

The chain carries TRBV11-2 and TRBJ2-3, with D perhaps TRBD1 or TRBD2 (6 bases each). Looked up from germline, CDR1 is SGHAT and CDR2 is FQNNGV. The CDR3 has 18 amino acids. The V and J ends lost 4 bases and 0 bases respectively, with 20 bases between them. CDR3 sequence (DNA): TGTGCCAGCAGCTCCATTCAGGGGAGGAGGGCTAGCACAGATACGCAGTATTTT. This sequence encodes CASSSIQGRRASTDTQYF.

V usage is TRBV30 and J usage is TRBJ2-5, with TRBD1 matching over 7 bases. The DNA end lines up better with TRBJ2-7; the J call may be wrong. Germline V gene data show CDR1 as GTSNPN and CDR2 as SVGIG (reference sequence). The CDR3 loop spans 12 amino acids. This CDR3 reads CAYEGAGDEQYF. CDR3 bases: TGTGCCTACGAGGGGGCCGGGGACGAGCAGTACTTC.

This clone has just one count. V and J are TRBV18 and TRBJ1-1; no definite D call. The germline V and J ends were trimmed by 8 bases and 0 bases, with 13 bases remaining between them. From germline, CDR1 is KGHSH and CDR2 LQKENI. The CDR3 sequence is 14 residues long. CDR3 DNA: TGTGCCAGCGGTCCTACACCTATGAACACTGAAGCTTTCTTT. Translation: CASGPTPMNTEAFF.

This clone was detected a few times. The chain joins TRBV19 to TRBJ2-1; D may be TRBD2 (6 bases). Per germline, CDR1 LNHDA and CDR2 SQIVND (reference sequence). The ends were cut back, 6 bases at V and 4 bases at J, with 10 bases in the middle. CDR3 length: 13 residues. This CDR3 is CASSPGRYNEQFF. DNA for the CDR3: TGTGCCAGTAGCCCCGGGAGATACAATGAGCAGTTCTTC.

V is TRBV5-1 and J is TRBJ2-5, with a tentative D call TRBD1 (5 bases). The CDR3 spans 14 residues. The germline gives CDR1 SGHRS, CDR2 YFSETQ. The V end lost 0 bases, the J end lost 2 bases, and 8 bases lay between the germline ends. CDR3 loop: CASSLGTPQETQYF. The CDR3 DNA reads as TGCGCCAGCAGCTTGGGGACACCACAAGAGACCCAGTACTTC.